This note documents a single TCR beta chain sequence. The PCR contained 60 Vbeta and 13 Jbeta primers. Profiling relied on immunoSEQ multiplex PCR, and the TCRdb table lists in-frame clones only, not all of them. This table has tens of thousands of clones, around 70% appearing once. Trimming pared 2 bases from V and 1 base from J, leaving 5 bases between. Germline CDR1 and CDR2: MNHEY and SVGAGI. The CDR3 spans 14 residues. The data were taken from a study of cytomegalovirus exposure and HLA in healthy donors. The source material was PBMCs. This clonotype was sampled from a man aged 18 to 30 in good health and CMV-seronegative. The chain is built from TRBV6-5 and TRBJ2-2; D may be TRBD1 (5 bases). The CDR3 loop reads CASSYDRNTGELFF. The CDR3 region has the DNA TGTGCCAGCAGTTACGACAGGAACACCGGGGAGCTGTTTTTT.